This TCR beta chain was identified in a study of blood T cell repertoires in COVID-19. Study-level information: Whether acute or convalescent, the COVID-19 samples came from the United States, Italy and Spain. T cells, B-cell-depleted T cells, or PBMCs provided the cDNA or gDNA that served as material.

Using immunoSEQ multiplex PCR, the repertoire was profiled, and TCRdb retains in-frame clones only, with some absent. The sample lists about 74,000 clones, roughly 90% seen once, with approximately 1.6% in the top ten. This CDR3 region has 14 residues. Germline V gene data show CDR1 as KGHDR and CDR2 as SFDVKD. V was pared by 4 bases and J by 4 bases, with 12 bases between. This receptor was obtained from a man aged 45 to 65 with acute or convalescent COVID-19. The chain recombines TRBV24-1 with TRBJ2-5; possible D gene TRBD1, 5 bases. The material sequenced was peripheral blood. The CDR3, as DNA: TGTGCCACCAGTGAACCCAGGGATGGAGAGACCCAGTACTTC. Amino acid sequence: CATSEPRDGETQYF.